These 29 T cell receptor beta chains came from one sample sequenced in a study of OX40 agonist ivuxolimab in advanced cancers. The repertoire was sequenced with immunoSEQ multiplex PCR; TCRdb's copy has only in-frame clones and lacks some. The sample carries around 60,000 clones, approximately 90% recorded once. Sequenced here: CD4+ or CD8+ T cells sorted from blood, sampled in a trial of the OX40 agonist ivuxolimab. Receptor source: an adult with an advanced solid tumor such as melanoma, head and neck, liver or kidney cancer.

The chain recombines TRBV5-1 with TRBJ2-1; 11 positions match TRBD1. The germline V gene has CDR1 SGHRS and CDR2 YFSETQ. The CDR3 consists of 15 residues. Trimming cost V 0 bases and J 10 bases; bases outside gene matches: 6. This CDR3 is CASSLDGQGAREQFF. The CDR3 coding sequence is TGCGCCAGCAGCTTGGACGGACAGGGGGCTCGGGAGCAGTTCTTC.

CDR3 sequence (DNA): TGTGCCAGCAGCGGTACTCTAGCGGGAGTCACAGATACGCAGTATTTT. Its protein is CASSGTLAGVTDTQYF. The chain has TRBV9 and TRBJ2-3; 10 nucleotides align to TRBD2. This CDR3 is 16 amino acids long. The V segment lost 3 bases and the J segment 2 bases; nucleotides outside the gene matches: 6. Germline CDR1 reads SGDLS; CDR2 reads YYNGEE.

This chain connects TRBV11-2 to TRBJ1-3; 8 bases fit TRBD1. V lost 4 bases to trimming and J lost 4 bases; unmatched junction nucleotides: 9. From germline, CDR1 is SGHAT and CDR2 FQNNGV. The CDR3 totals 16 residues. As DNA, the CDR3 is TGTGCCAGCAGCTGGAGACAGGGGAAAATCGGAAACACCATATATTTT. Its translation is CASSWRQGKIGNTIYF.

The J gene is TRBJ2-5, the V gene TRBV5-1; 8 bases are a match to TRBD1. With 3 bases clipped from V and 3 bases from J, the junction kept 7 bases outside the gene matches. The germline CDR1 and CDR2 sequences are SGHRS and YFSETQ. The CDR3 loop spans 15 amino acids. Here the CDR3 reads CASSSQGAGKETQYF. The CDR3 DNA reads TGCGCCAGCAGCTCGCAGGGGGCAGGAAAAGAGACCCAGTACTTC.

This sequence joins TRBV7-9 and TRBJ2-3; D is unclear. From germline, CDR1 is SEHNR and CDR2 FQNEAQ (reference sequence). V was pared by 1 base and J by 4 bases, with 6 bases between. The CDR3 has 13 amino acids. The CDR3 DNA reads as TGTGCCAGCAGCTTAGGGTTCCCAGATACGCAGTATTTT. Its translation is CASSLGFPDTQYF.

This clone is a singleton in its sample. The J gene is TRBJ2-2, the V gene TRBV11-2; D unresolved. This CDR3 comprises 14 residues. V lost 2 bases, J lost 1 base, and 5 bases lay in between. Per germline, CDR1 SGHAT and CDR2 FQNNGV. The DNA for the CDR3 is TGTGCCAGCAGCTTATCCGGGAACACCGGGGAGCTGTTTTTT. The encoded protein is CASSLSGNTGELFF.

The chain joins TRBV4-2 to TRBJ1-4; D unclear. Trimming removed 0 bases at V and 8 bases at J, with 13 bases between. The CDR3 loop spans 15 amino acids. CDR1 LGHNA and CDR2 YNFKEQ come from the germline V gene. The CDR3 coding sequence is TGTGCCAGCAGCCAAGATGACCATGTCGTGGAAAAACTGTTTTTT. Translation gives CASSQDDHVVEKLFF.

This chain joins TRBV29-1 and TRBJ2-5; D is perhaps TRBD2 (5 bases). The V end was cut by 5 bases, the J end by 11 bases, with 15 bases between. The CDR3 length is 11 residues. Germline CDR1 and CDR2: SQVTM and ANQGSEA. For the CDR3, the DNA is TGCAGCGTTTCTCGGTCTGGGGAGCAGTACTTC. This gives the protein CSVSRSGEQYF.

The chain's CDR3 is CASRGTGGNQPQHF. For the CDR3, the DNA is TGTGCCAGCAGAGGGACAGGGGGGAATCAGCCCCAGCATTTT. V is TRBV6-5 and J is TRBJ1-5, with 11 bases matching TRBD1. The CDR3 has 14 residues. J gave up 4 bases and V 6 bases, and 2 bases lay outside the gene matches. Germline assignment: CDR1 MNHEY and CDR2 SVGAGI.

This CDR3 is CASSELLAGVSYNEQFF. The CDR3 nucleotides are TGTGCCAGCAGTGAATTATTAGCGGGAGTATCCTACAATGAGCAGTTCTTC. This rearrangement joins TRBV6-1 to TRBJ2-1; TRBD2 aligns across 9 bases. Germline V lookup: CDR1 MNHNS, CDR2 SASEGT. This CDR3 is built from 17 residues. The V segment lost 2 bases and the J segment 1 base; nucleotides outside the gene matches: 6.

The gene calls are TRBV7-6 and TRBJ2-1; TRBD2 is a possible D gene (6 bases). Germline CDR1 reads SGHVS; CDR2 reads FNYEAQ. The CDR3 runs 17 residues. Trimming shortened V by 5 bases and J by 1 base, and 18 bases separated the two germline ends. CDR3 bases: TGTGCCAGCAGCGTAGATGGGACTGCATCATCCTACAATGAGCAGTTCTTC. Its translation is CASSVDGTASSYNEQFF.

V usage is TRBV30 and J usage is TRBJ1-2; no firm D call. V was shortened by 0 bases and J by 8 bases, with 10 bases between the two germline ends. The CDR3 loop spans 12 amino acids. The germline gives CDR1 GTSNPN, CDR2 SVGIG (reference sequence). CDR3 nucleotides: TGTGCCTGGAGTGTGGGCGCGGGGGGCTACACCTTC. Protein sequence: CAWSVGAGGYTF.

The rearrangement uses TRBV5-1 and TRBJ1-1; 12 nucleotides agree with TRBD1. The germline gives CDR1 SGHRS, CDR2 YFSETQ. The CDR3 loop spans 18 amino acids. V dropped 2 bases and J dropped 0; count of bases not matched to a gene: 8. This CDR3 reads CASSLAGTGGALNTEAFF. In nucleotides, the CDR3 is TGCGCCAGCAGCTTAGCCGGGACAGGGGGCGCACTGAACACTGAAGCTTTCTTT.

The chain employs TRBV7-8 and TRBJ2-7; possibly TRBD1 or TRBD2 for D (6 bases each). Germline-derived CDR1 and CDR2 are SGHVS and FQNEAQ. Trimming took off 5 bases at V and 4 bases at J, with 9 bases between the two ends. CDR3 length equals 12 residues. The chain's CDR3 is CASSIGGYEQYF. As DNA, the CDR3 is TGTGCCAGCAGCATAGGGGGGTACGAGCAGTACTTC. Complete variable domain (other parts from reference TRBV7-8 and TRBJ2-7): GAGVSQSPRYKVAKRGQDVALRCDPISGHVSLFWYQQALGQGPEFLTYFQNEAQLDKSGLPSDRFFAERPEGSVSTLKIQRTQQEDSAVYLCASSIGGYEQYFGPGTRLTVT.

The V and J genes are TRBV7-8 and TRBJ2-7; D might be TRBD2 (6 bases). V lost 1 base, J lost 0 bases, and 16 bases lay in between. This CDR3 contains 17 residues. Looked up from germline, CDR1 is SGHVS and CDR2 is FQNEAQ. CDR3 sequence reads: CASSLVAGQMSSYEQYF. In nucleotides, the CDR3 is TGTGCCAGCAGCTTAGTTGCGGGGCAAATGAGCTCCTACGAGCAGTACTTC.

The genes are TRBV14 and TRBJ2-3; no firm D call. The V gene's germline CDR1 is SGHDN and CDR2 FVKESK. The CDR3 has 15 amino acids. Trimming took 3 bases from V and 2 from J, leaving 12 bases between them. The CDR3 nucleotides are TGTGCCAGCAGCCAGGACCTGGGTCCCACAGATACGCAGTATTTT. Protein: CASSQDLGPTDTQYF.

The chain uses TRBV9 and TRBJ1-2; D uncertain. The CDR3 is 15 amino acids. Trimming cost V 0 bases and J 1 base, with 10 bases left between them. CDR1 is SGDLS and CDR2 is YYNGEE in the germline V gene. CDR3 in amino acids: CASSVGSSNNYGYTF. CDR3 DNA sequence: TGTGCCAGCAGCGTAGGCAGCTCAAATAACTATGGCTACACCTTC.

This chain links TRBV2 with TRBJ2-3; tentatively, D is TRBD2 (6 bases). V was clipped by 4 bases and J by 11 bases, with 19 bases between them. Germline CDR1 is SNHLY and CDR2 is FYNNEI. The CDR3 has 14 residues. CDR3 sequence (DNA): TGTGCCAGCAGTGGTGGGCCCGGGAGCGGTATGCAGTATTTT. Amino acid sequence: CASSGGPGSGMQYF. The complete variable domain, with remaining parts taken from reference TRBV2 and TRBJ2-3, reads EPEVTQTPSHQVTQMGQEVILRCVPISNHLYFYWYRQILGQKVEFLVSFYNNEISEKSEIFDDQFSVERPDGSNFTLKIRSTKLEDSAMYFCASSGGPGSGMQYFGPGTRLTVL.

The gene calls are TRBV19 and TRBJ2-2; 10 bases are a match to TRBD1. The CDR3 loop spans 15 amino acids. Losses at the gene ends were 8 bases for V and 1 base for J; bases not matched to a gene: 4. Germline-derived CDR1 and CDR2 are LNHDA and SQIVND (reference sequence). This chain's CDR3 is CASVRDRGNTGELFF. In DNA, the CDR3 is TGTGCCAGTGTACGGGACAGGGGGAACACCGGGGAGCTGTTTTTT.

V and J are TRBV7-2 and TRBJ2-1; possibly TRBD2 for D (6 bases). V lost 4 bases and J 4 bases, leaving 14 bases between the germline ends. Germline lookup yields CDR1 SGHTA and CDR2 FQGNSA. This CDR3 has 15 amino acids. CDR3 coding DNA: TGTGCCAGCAGCTCCGGGACTCCCCCTTACAATGAGCAGTTCTTC. Translation: CASSSGTPPYNEQFF.

The chain carries TRBV29-1 and TRBJ2-5; 12 bases align to TRBD2. V lost 6 bases, J lost 4 bases, and 9 bases stayed unmatched. This CDR3 is 15 amino acids long. Germline-derived CDR1 and CDR2 are SQVTM and ANQGSEA. This chain's CDR3 is CSVALAGGPGETQYF. In DNA, the CDR3 is TGCAGCGTAGCCCTAGCGGGAGGGCCAGGAGAGACCCAGTACTTC.

The rearrangement links TRBV6-5 to TRBJ2-5; D ambiguous. The germline V gene encodes CDR1 MNHEY and CDR2 SVGAGI. V was trimmed by 6 bases and J by 2 bases, leaving 16 bases between them. The CDR3 is 15 amino acids. The CDR3 is CASSLSWAAQETQYF. In nucleotides, the CDR3 is TGTGCCAGCAGCCTCTCTTGGGCGGCACAAGAGACCCAGTACTTC.

V usage is TRBV7-8 and J usage is TRBJ2-2; TRBD1 matches at 7 bases. CDR3 length equals 17 residues. The ends lost 3 bases at V and 3 bases at J; junction bases unmatched: 10. From germline, CDR1 is SGHVS and CDR2 FQNEAQ. In DNA, the CDR3 is TGTGCCAGCAGCTTTCCCGGGACAGCGCTCTACACCGGGGAGCTGTTTTTT. Translation: CASSFPGTALYTGELFF.

The chain employs TRBV7-2 and TRBJ2-7; D is unclear. Germline V CDR1 and CDR2: SGHTA, FQGNSA. The CDR3 is made up of 12 amino acids. V was shortened by 4 bases and J by 4 bases, with 8 bases between the two germline ends. CDR3 sequence: CASSSPAYEQYF. CDR3 in DNA: TGTGCCAGCAGCTCCCCGGCGTACGAGCAGTACTTC.

The chain employs TRBV11-3 and TRBJ1-3, with no clear D. The CDR3 totals 13 residues. Germline loops: CDR1 SGHNT, CDR2 YENEEA. The V end was cut by 5 bases, the J end by 8 bases, with 13 bases between. In nucleotides, the CDR3 is TGTGCCAGCAGCGTCGGACCTGGGGACACCATATATTTT. This translates into CASSVGPGDTIYF. The full variable domain, rest sourced from reference TRBV11-3 and TRBJ1-3, is EAGVVQSPRYKIIEKKQPVAFWCNPISGHNTLYWYLQNLGQGPELLIRYENEEAVDDSQLPKDRFSAERLKGVDSTLKIQPAELGDSAVYLCASSVGPGDTIYFGEGSWLTVV.

J is TRBJ2-5 and V is TRBV18; D is unresolved. The CDR3 loop spans 11 amino acids. Germline CDR1 and CDR2: KGHSH and LQKENI. V dropped 10 bases and J dropped 5 bases, with 11 bases sitting between them. The CDR3: CATSPSETQYF. As DNA, the CDR3 is TGTGCCACATCCCCGTCGGAGACCCAGTACTTC. The full variable domain, in which reference TRBV18 and TRBJ2-5 provide the parts outside the CDR3, is NAGVMQNPRHLVRRRGQEARLRCSPMKGHSHVYWYRQLPEEGLKFMVYLQKENIIDESGMPKERFSAEFPKEGPSILRIQQVVRGDSAAYFCATSPSETQYFGPGTRLLVL.

The V and J genes are TRBV27 and TRBJ1-6, with D uncertain. Germline-derived CDR1 and CDR2 are MNHEY and SMNVEV (reference sequence). V was cut by 1 base and J by 0 bases, with 13 bases left in between. The CDR3 sequence is 18 residues long. The CDR3 DNA reads as TGTGCCAGCAGTTTATTTGCTGGCAGTAGCTCCTATAATTCACCCCTCCACTTT. It yields the protein CASSLFAGSSSYNSPLHF.

The chain couples TRBV10-3 to TRBJ2-5; D is possibly TRBD2 (5 bases). Trimming removed 5 bases from V and 3 bases from J, with 16 bases in between. The CDR3 loop spans 15 amino acids. The germline V gene has CDR1 ENHRY and CDR2 SYGVKD. The CDR3 loop reads CAISNGLSDKETQYF. CDR3 DNA: TGTGCCATCAGTAACGGACTCAGCGATAAAGAGACCCAGTACTTC.

V and J are TRBV10-3 and TRBJ2-2; D is ambiguous. Trimming took off 0 bases at V and 6 bases at J, with 11 bases between the two ends. The germline V gene has CDR1 ENHRY and CDR2 SYGVKD. The CDR3 runs to 15 residues. Here the CDR3 reads CAISESRWLAGELFF. The DNA of the CDR3 is TGTGCCATCAGTGAGTCGCGGTGGTTAGCCGGGGAGCTGTTTTTT.